The 10 T cell receptor beta chains below come from one sample, sequenced in a study of human T cells and chemical hapten exposure. TCRdb reprocessed the RACE reads with MiXCR, giving one entry per CDR3 protein. The sample comprises 300,000 to 400,000 distinct CDR3 sequences, approximately 6.3% of which are singletons, and about 8% rests with the top ten. As to time point: patch test 1, 2 weeks after DPC sensitization. Treatment of the sample: therapeutic diphenylcyclopropenone sensitization with weekly scalp DPC. Sequenced here: whole blood, sampled in connection with sensitization to the hapten diphenylcyclopropenone (DPC). The receptors here all came from a woman younger than 35 with alopecia areata. Some clones in this sample may be carry-over from other donors' samples.

This chain uses TRBV7-9 with TRBJ1-2, with 7 nucleotides matching TRBD1. Germline V gene lookup returns CDR1 SEHNR and CDR2 FQNEAQ (reference sequence). The CDR3 spans 14 residues. The V gene end was trimmed by 2 bases and the J gene end by 9 bases; junction bases not matched to a gene: 9. CDR3 in amino acids: CASSLTTGVFSYTF. CDR3 nucleotides: TGTGCCAGCAGCTTAACTACAGGGGTGTTTAGCTACACCTTC.

The chain uses TRBV7-2 and TRBJ2-3; TRBD1 matches 7 bases. This CDR3 comprises 15 residues. Germline loops: CDR1 SGHTA, CDR2 FQGNSA. V gave up 5 bases and J gave up 2 bases; unmatched junction bases: 7. The CDR3 loop is CASSLTGTYTDTQYF. CDR3 bases: TGTGCCAGCAGCCTGACAGGGACCTACACAGATACGCAGTATTTT.

V is TRBV12-3 or TRBV12-4 and J is TRBJ1-3, with D unclear. The CDR3 has 13 residues. The V end lost 6 bases, the J end lost 2 bases, and 8 bases lay between the germline ends. CDR3: CASSRDPGNTIYF. As DNA, the CDR3 is TGTGCCAGCAGCCGAGACCCTGGAAACACCATATATTTT.

This clonotype was counted between two and nine times. The chain is built from TRBV9 and TRBJ1-4; perhaps TRBD1 as D (5 bases). The CDR3 is made up of 13 amino acids. Germline loops: CDR1 SGDLS, CDR2 YYNGEE. Trimming shortened V by 0 bases and J by 12 bases, and 12 bases separated the two germline ends. The CDR3 sequence: CASSVVSTGQLFF. CDR3 nucleotides: TGTGCCAGCAGCGTAGTGAGTACAGGTCAACTGTTTTTT.

This clonotype was seen ten or more times. J is TRBJ2-3 and V is TRBV27; D is unclear. The germline CDR1 and CDR2 sequences are MNHEY and SMNVEV (reference sequence). The CDR3 has 14 residues. Trimming removed 6 bases from V and 1 base from J, with 11 bases in between. The CDR3: CASRGPPGTDTQYF. CDR3 nucleotides: TGTGCCAGCAGGGGCCCCCCGGGCACAGATACGCAGTATTTT.

This clonotype was counted many times. V is TRBV12-3 or TRBV12-4 and J is TRBJ1-1; a possible D gene is TRBD1 (6 bases). The CDR3 spans 12 residues. Trimming took 5 bases from V and 7 from J, leaving 11 bases between them. CDR3 in amino acids: CASSRTAFEAFF. The CDR3, as DNA: TGTGCCAGCAGTCGGACAGCCTTTGAAGCTTTCTTT.

V usage is TRBV6-2 or TRBV6-3 and J usage is TRBJ1-4, with D uncertain. Germline V gene sequence: CDR1 MNHEY, CDR2 SVGEGT. Trimming left V 4 bases short and J 8 bases short, with 14 bases between. There are 14 residues in the CDR3. DNA of the CDR3: TGTGCCAGCAGTTCCGGCCCCGTCGGGGAAAAACTGTTTTTT. Protein product: CASSSGPVGEKLFF.

This clonotype came up many times. This sequence joins TRBV11-2 and TRBJ2-1; D unclear. The ends were cut back, 1 base at V and 0 bases at J, with 16 bases in the middle. The CDR3 sequence is 18 residues long. CDR1 SGHAT and CDR2 FQNNGV come from the germline V gene. CDR3: CASSLGFHLLLSYNEQFF. The CDR3, as DNA: TGTGCCAGCAGCTTAGGCTTTCACCTTCTCCTCTCCTACAATGAGCAGTTCTTC. The full variable domain, completed using reference TRBV11-2 and TRBJ2-1, is EAGVAQSPRYKIIEKRQSVAFWCNPISGHATLYWYQQILGQGPKLLIQFQNNGVVDDSQLPKDRFSAERLKGVDSTLKIQPAKLEDSAVYLCASSLGFHLLLSYNEQFFGPGTRLTVL.

J is TRBJ1-6 and V is TRBV6-6; maybe TRBD1 (6 bases). This CDR3 contains 15 residues. Per the germline V gene, CDR1 is MNHNY and CDR2 is SVGAGI (reference sequence). V dropped 4 bases and J dropped 6 bases, with 13 bases sitting between them. CDR3 region: CASSSRGRINSPLHF. CDR3 nucleotide sequence: TGTGCCAGCAGTTCCAGGGGACGGATTAATTCACCCCTCCACTTT.

This clonotype was observed a few times. The rearrangement links TRBV20-1 to TRBJ2-3; 9 bases agree with TRBD1. The CDR3 runs to 20 residues. The trim removed 3 bases at V and 2 bases at J, leaving 21 bases unmatched. The germline V gene encodes CDR1 DFQATT and CDR2 SNEGSKA (reference sequence). The CDR3 coding sequence is TGCAGTGCTAGTCATACAGGGGGCGTCGGGGTCATCTCTCTCACAGATACGCAGTATTTT. Translated, it gives CSASHTGGVGVISLTDTQYF.